A single T cell receptor (beta chain) is shown here with its context. The sample comes from a study of blood T cell repertoires in COVID-19. The V and J ends lost 5 bases and 4 bases respectively, with 14 bases between them. This CDR3 has 15 residues. CDR1 is SEHNR and CDR2 is FQNEAQ in the germline V gene (reference sequence). Original handling: Reference gene primers were amplified, and this amplification served to estimate nucleated cell counts. Repertoires were generated with immunoSEQ multiplex PCR, while TCRdb's copy carries only in-frame clones and drops some. V and J calls and clone size are as listed in that table; D and trimming were resolved from the DNA. Of roughly 450,000 clones listed, about nine tenths are singletons. Which cohort a participant joined came from the clinical history participants gave.

The rearrangement links TRBV7-9 to TRBJ1-4; D call uncertain. This receptor was taken from a man aged 18 to 35 who had recovered from COVID-19. What was sequenced was PBMCs or T cells enriched from blood (not recorded which). The CDR3 coding sequence is TGTGCCAGCAGCCAGGCCCGCAGGAATAATGAAAAACTGTTTTTT. This gives the protein CASSQARRNNEKLFF.